Shown below are 23 T cell receptor beta chains from a single sample sequenced in a study of breast tumors, draining lymph nodes, adjacent tissues. TCRdb reprocessed the multiplex PCR reads with MiXCR, giving one entry per CDR3 protein. The table has over 35,000 distinct CDR3 sequences, 35% to 40% seen once. The specimen sequenced was breast tumor tissue. Every receptor here comes from a female donor with breast cancer. Some clones in this sample may be carry-over from other donors' samples.

CDR3 bases: TGTGCCAGCAGTTCAGGGGGCGCATACGAGCAGTACTTC. This codes for CASSSGGAYEQYF. The chain combines TRBV27 with TRBJ2-7, with 8 bases lining up with TRBD1. Germline values: CDR1 MNHEY, CDR2 SMNVEV (reference sequence). With 4 bases clipped from V and 4 bases from J, the junction kept 3 bases outside the gene matches. The CDR3 runs 13 residues.

This clonotype was found many times. The chain recombines TRBV20-1 with TRBJ2-3, with 8 bases matching TRBD2. V lost 6 bases, J lost 0 bases, and 14 bases stayed unmatched. From germline, CDR1 is DFQATT and CDR2 SNEGSKA (reference sequence). The CDR3 extends over 17 amino acids. Written as DNA, the CDR3 is TGCAGTGCCCCCCCGGGGGGGCGGAGGGGTAGCACAGATACGCAGTATTTT. Amino acid sequence: CSAPPGGRRGSTDTQYF.

This clonotype was seen many times. The CDR3 region is CSVGVGTNNQPQHF. Written as DNA, the CDR3 is TGCAGCGTTGGGGTAGGGACGAACAATCAGCCCCAGCATTTT. This chain uses TRBV29-1 with TRBJ1-5, with TRBD1 as a possible D gene (5 bases). V lost 4 bases, J lost 3 bases, and 13 bases lay in between. The CDR3 loop spans 14 amino acids. Germline values: CDR1 SQVTM, CDR2 ANQGSEA. Variable domain in full (rest from reference TRBV29-1 and TRBJ1-5): SAVISQKPSRDICQRGTSLTIQCQVDSQVTMMFWYRQQPGQSLTLIATANQGSEATYESGFVIDKFPISRPNLTFSTLTVSNMSPEDSSIYLCSVGVGTNNQPQHFGDGTRLSIL.

There are many counts of this clonotype. V gene TRBV18 combines with J gene TRBJ2-5; D is ambiguous. This CDR3 contains 13 residues. The germline V and J ends were trimmed by 0 bases and 4 bases, with 6 bases remaining between them. Germline values: CDR1 KGHSH, CDR2 LQKENI. The chain's CDR3 is CASSPPSTETQYF. The CDR3 DNA reads as TGTGCCAGCTCACCACCTAGCACAGAGACCCAGTACTTC.

This clonotype has at least ten counts. The chain uses TRBV20-1 and TRBJ2-3; TRBD2 is a possible D gene (5 bases). V lost 0 bases and J lost 5, with 15 bases in between. CDR1 DFQATT and CDR2 SNEGSKA come from the germline V gene (reference sequence). The CDR3 extends over 15 amino acids. Here the CDR3 reads CSARDGSGRRDTQYF. The CDR3, as DNA: TGCAGTGCTAGAGATGGGTCGGGAAGGAGAGATACGCAGTATTTT.

This chain connects TRBV5-4 to TRBJ2-2; 8 nucleotides match TRBD1. V lost 5 bases and J lost 1; bases outside the gene matches: 4. The CDR3 extends over 15 amino acids. Germline V gene data show CDR1 as SGHNT and CDR2 as YYREEE (reference sequence). The CDR3 spells CASRQQGVNTGELFF. The CDR3 bases are TGTGCCAGCAGACAACAGGGGGTGAACACCGGGGAGCTGTTTTTT.

This clonotype was seen repeatedly, ten times or more. The gene calls are TRBV12-3 or TRBV12-4 and TRBJ2-1, with D unclear. This CDR3 is built from 11 residues. With 6 bases removed from V and 4 bases from J, the gap between germline ends came to 4 bases. The CDR3 nucleotides read TGTGCCAGCAGGGAGTACAATGAGCAGTTCTTC. It encodes CASREYNEQFF.

This clonotype came up many times. The chain has TRBV7-6 and TRBJ2-5; D is undetermined. Germline loops: CDR1 SGHVS, CDR2 FNYEAQ. The length of the CDR3 is 12 residues. Trimming shortened V by 5 bases and J by 4 bases, and 8 bases separated the two germline ends. The CDR3 loop reads CASSGPGETQYF. DNA for the CDR3: TGTGCCAGCAGCGGGCCCGGAGAGACCCAGTACTTC.

The CDR3 DNA is TGTGCCAGCAGTTACTGGGGATCACCCCTCCACTTT. Encoded protein: CASSYWGSPLHF. The chain employs TRBV6-7 and TRBJ1-6; no reliable D call. TRBV6-7 is an ORF, with its function uncertain. This CDR3 spans 12 amino acids. V was shortened by 1 base and J by 10 bases, with 5 bases between the two germline ends.

About this clonotype: The conserved phenylalanine or tryptophan is not found at the CDR3 terminus, so this likely reflects a read error. The rearrangement uses TRBV3-1 and TRBJ2-5; the match to TRBD1 covers 9 bases. The CDR3 loop spans 15 amino acids. V shed 3 bases, J shed 6 bases, and the junction held 8 bases outside the gene matches. Germline CDR1 reads LGHDT; CDR2 reads YNNKEL (reference sequence). The chain's CDR3 is CASSQTGTGRQTQYS. The CDR3 region has the DNA TGTGCCAGCAGCCAGACCGGGACAGGGAGGCAGACCCAGTACTCC.

There are many counts of this clonotype. This chain uses TRBV3-1 with TRBJ2-2, with D hard to call. This CDR3 has 14 amino acids. Germline V gene lookup returns CDR1 LGHDT and CDR2 YNNKEL (reference sequence). Trimming cost V 4 bases and J 0 bases, with 6 bases left between them. The DNA for the CDR3 is TGTGCCAGCAGCCCCCAACCGAACACCGGGGAGCTGTTTTTT. Protein sequence: CASSPQPNTGELFF.

As regards this clonotype: A much larger clone lies one base from this, so it may be a read error. The V gene is TRBV11-2, the J gene TRBJ2-7, with 7 bases matching TRBD1. Germline V gene sequence: CDR1 SGHAT, CDR2 FQNNGV. With V trimmed by 1 base and J by 6 bases, 9 bases remained unmatched. The CDR3 is 15 amino acids. CDR3 residues: CASSLAPGTACEQYF. DNA of the CDR3: TGTGCCAGCAGCTTAGCACCCGGGACAGCCTGCGAGCAGTACTTC.

In this sample, this clonotype turned up many times. The gene calls are TRBV15 and TRBJ2-7; 10 bases line up with TRBD2. The ends lost 3 bases at V and 7 bases at J; junction bases unmatched: 15. In germline, CDR1 is LNHNV, CDR2 YYDKDF (reference sequence). There are 17 residues in the CDR3. This CDR3 reads CATSRQEGAGGPREQYF. As DNA, the CDR3 is TGTGCCACCAGCAGGCAAGAGGGAGCGGGAGGGCCGAGGGAGCAGTACTTC.

Comment on this clonotype: One base away lies a much larger clone, so this may be a sequencing read error. The chain combines TRBV7-2 with TRBJ2-1; 9 bases agree with TRBD2. Germline trimming cut 5 bases from V and 6 bases from J; bases unmatched to any gene: 5. The CDR3 is 14 amino acids. Germline V lookup: CDR1 SGHTA, CDR2 FQGNSA. CDR3: CASSPSGECNEQFF. CDR3 bases: TGTGCCAGCAGCCCTAGCGGGGAGTGCAATGAGCAGTTCTTC.

This clonotype came up many times. This rearrangement joins TRBV9 to TRBJ1-5, with unresolved D. In germline, CDR1 is SGDLS, CDR2 YYNGEE. V was shortened by 3 bases and J by 1 base, with 11 bases between the two germline ends. The length of the CDR3 is 15 residues. The DNA of the CDR3 is TGTGCCAGCAGCGCGGACGGGCGAAGCAATCAGCCCCAGCATTTT. This sequence encodes CASSADGRSNQPQHF.

This clonotype was counted at least ten times. This chain uses TRBV20-1 with TRBJ2-5; 10 bases fit TRBD1. J gave up 5 bases and V 1 base, and 4 bases lay outside the gene matches. Germline V gene sequence: CDR1 DFQATT, CDR2 SNEGSKA (reference sequence). The CDR3 has 14 amino acids. Here the CDR3 reads CSARAGTGVETQYF. The CDR3 DNA reads TGCAGTGCTAGAGCAGGGACAGGGGTCGAGACCCAGTACTTC.

This clonotype was seen repeatedly, ten times or more. This chain connects TRBV4-1 to TRBJ2-7; 12 positions agree with TRBD1. V gave up 4 bases and J gave up 6 bases; unmatched junction bases: 19. Germline CDR1 reads MGHRA; CDR2 reads YSYEKL. This CDR3 is built from 19 residues. The CDR3 region has the DNA TGCGCCAGCAGCCGAAGTGGGGACAGGGGGCTGGTAGCGGGGGCCGAGCAGTACTTC. Translation gives CASSRSGDRGLVAGAEQYF.

V is TRBV27 and J is TRBJ2-1; 9 bases align to TRBD2. The germline V gene has CDR1 MNHEY and CDR2 SMNVEV (reference sequence). V lost 2 bases and J lost 15; bases outside the gene matches: 8. This CDR3 spans 13 amino acids. CDR3 protein: CASSLGRLAVRFF. The CDR3 DNA sequence: TGTGCCAGCAGTTTAGGGAGACTAGCGGTCAGGTTCTTC.

This clonotype was seen repeatedly, ten times or more. V and J are TRBV2 and TRBJ2-7; the D gene could be TRBD1 or TRBD2 (5 bases each). The V end lost 5 bases, the J end lost 4 bases, and 12 bases lay between the germline ends. The CDR3 spans 13 residues. CDR1 is SNHLY and CDR2 is FYNNEI in the germline V gene. The CDR3 DNA reads TGTGCCAGCAGTAGGGACGGCTCATACGAGCAGTACTTC. It codes for CASSRDGSYEQYF.

This clonotype was recorded at least ten times. V and J are TRBV6-1 and TRBJ2-1; D is tentatively TRBD1 or TRBD2 (5 bases each). V was clipped by 8 bases and J by 7 bases, with 24 bases between them. Germline V gives CDR1 MNHNS, CDR2 SASEGT. The CDR3 spans 16 residues. CDR3 sequence (DNA): TGTGCCAGCCTCCCGGCGGTCGCGCGGGCAGGGAATGAGCAGTTCTTC. Translation: CASLPAVARAGNEQFF.

Comment on this clonotype: This sequence may be a read error, since a much larger clone differs from it by one base. The V call is TRBV5-8, the J call TRBJ2-7, with D possibly matching TRBD2 (6 bases). CDR3 size: 13 residues. CDR1 is SGHTS, CDR2 YDEGEE, per germline. The CDR3, as DNA: TGTGCCAGCAGCGAGCGCACTAGGAGCGGGCAGTGCTTC. It codes for CASSERTRSGQCF.

This clonotype was counted at least ten times. This chain links TRBV7-3 with TRBJ2-2; the D gene is possibly TRBD2 (5 bases). Germline CDR1 reads SGHTA; CDR2 reads FQGTGA. CDR3 length equals 18 residues. Trimming cost V 10 bases and J 2 bases, with 26 bases left between them. CDR3 sequence reads: CATSRGGVGKVNTGELFF. CDR3 DNA: TGTGCCACCTCCCGCGGAGGTGTGGGGAAGGTTAACACCGGGGAGCTGTTTTTT.

V is TRBV20-1 and J is TRBJ2-5; weak D call: TRBD2 (5 bases). Germline CDR1 reads DFQATT; CDR2 reads SNEGSKA (reference sequence). V gave up 3 bases and J gave up 5 bases, with 13 bases separating them. The CDR3 is 13 amino acids. The CDR3 DNA reads as TGCAGTGCTAGGGGGTCCGGGGTGGAGACCCAGTACTTC. Encoded protein: CSARGSGVETQYF.